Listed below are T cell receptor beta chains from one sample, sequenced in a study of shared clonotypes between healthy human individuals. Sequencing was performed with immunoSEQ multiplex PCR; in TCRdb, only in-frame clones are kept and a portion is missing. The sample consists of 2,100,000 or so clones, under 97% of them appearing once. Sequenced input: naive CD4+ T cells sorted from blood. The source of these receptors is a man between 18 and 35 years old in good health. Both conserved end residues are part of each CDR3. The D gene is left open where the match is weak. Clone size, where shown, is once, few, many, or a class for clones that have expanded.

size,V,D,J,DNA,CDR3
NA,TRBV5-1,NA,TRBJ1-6,TGCGCCAGCAGCTTGGAAGGACAAAATTCACCCCTCCACTTT,CASSLEGQNSPLHF
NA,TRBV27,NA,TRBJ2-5,TGTGCCAGCAGTTTAGATGTGGGGCGGAAGACCCAGTACTTC,CASSLDVGRKTQYF
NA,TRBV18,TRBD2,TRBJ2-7,TGTGCCAGCTCACCACCGCAGGCTGGGACTAGCGGTCTCTACGAGCAGTACTTC,CASSPPQAGTSGLYEQYF
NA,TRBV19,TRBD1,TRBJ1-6,TGTGCCAGTAGGCCAGGGGGTGTGGATTCACCCCTCCACTTT,CASRPGGVDSPLHF
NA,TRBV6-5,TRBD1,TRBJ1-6,TGTGCCAGCAGCCAGGCAGGGACAGGGAACTCACCCCTCCACTTT,CASSQAGTGNSPLHF
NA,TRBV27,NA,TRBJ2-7,TGTGCCAGCAGTCCCAGGGACATGAGCTTCGAGCAGTACTTC,CASSPRDMSFEQYF
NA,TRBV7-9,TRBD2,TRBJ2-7,TGTGCCAGCAGCTTATCCCTAGCGGGAGTCGGGGAGCAGTACTTC,CASSLSLAGVGEQYF
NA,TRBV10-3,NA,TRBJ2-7,TGTGCCATCAGTGCCCAAGGGGGGACCGAGCAGTACTTC,CAISAQGGTEQYF
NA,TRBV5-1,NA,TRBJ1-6,TGCGCCAGCAGCTTGGAGGGACCCCTCCACTTT,CASSLEGPLHF
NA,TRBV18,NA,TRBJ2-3,TGTGCCAGCTCAAGGGACCGCACAGATACGCAGTATTTT,CASSRDRTDTQYF
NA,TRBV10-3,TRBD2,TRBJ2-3,TGTGCCATCAGGACGACTAGCGGGGGGGGCACAGATACGCAGTATTTT,CAIRTTSGGGTDTQYF
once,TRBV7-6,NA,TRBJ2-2,TGTGCCAGCAGCTTAGTCGGTCTGGGGGAGCTGTTTTTT,CASSLVGLGELFF
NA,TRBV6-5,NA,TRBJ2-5,TGTGCCAGCACCTCCTTGGCGGAGGGGGAGACCCAGTACTTC,CASTSLAEGETQYF
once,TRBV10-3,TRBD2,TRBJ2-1,TGTGCCATCAGTGAGTCACTAGCGGGAGGTTACAATGAGCAGTTCTTC,CAISESLAGGYNEQFF
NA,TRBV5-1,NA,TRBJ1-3,TGCGCCAGCAGCTTGCAAGGGTATGGAAACACCATATATTTT,CASSLQGYGNTIYF
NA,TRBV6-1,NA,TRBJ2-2,TGTGCCAGCAGCAACCCGAACACCGGGGAGCTGTTTTTT,CASSNPNTGELFF
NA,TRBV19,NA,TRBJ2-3,TGTGCCAGTAGCCCTGGGGGCAGCACTGATACGCAGTATTTT,CASSPGGSTDTQYF
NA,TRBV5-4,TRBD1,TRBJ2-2,TGTGCCAGCAGCTTGTTGGGACAGGGGGCCGGGGAGCTGTTTTTT,CASSLLGQGAGELFF
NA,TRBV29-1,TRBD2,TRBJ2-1,TGCAGCGTTGTTAGCGGGGGGGCCTCGAATGAGCAGTTCTTC,CSVVSGGASNEQFF
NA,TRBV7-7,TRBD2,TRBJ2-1,TGTGCTAGCAGCTTAGAGGGACTAGCGGGAGGTGGTGAGCAGTTCTTC,CASSLEGLAGGGEQFF
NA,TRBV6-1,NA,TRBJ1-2,TGTGCCAGCAGCCCGCGGGGGCAGGGAAACTATGGCTACACCTTC,CASSPRGQGNYGYTF
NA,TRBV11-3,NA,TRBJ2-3,TGTGCCAGCAGCCCGGGGCGCACAGATACGCAGTATTTT,CASSPGRTDTQYF
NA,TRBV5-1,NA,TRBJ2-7,TGCGCCAGCAGCTTTATGGGCGAGGACGAGCAGTACTTC,CASSFMGEDEQYF
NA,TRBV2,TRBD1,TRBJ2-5,TGTGCCAGCACCGGACAGGTTCAAGCAGAGACCCAGTACTTC,CASTGQVQAETQYF
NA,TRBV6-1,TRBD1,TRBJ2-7,TGTGCCAGCAGCCCGGACAGGGGCTACGAGCAGTACTTC,CASSPDRGYEQYF
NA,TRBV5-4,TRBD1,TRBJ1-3,TGTGCCAGCAGAATCGGGACAGTTGGAAACACCATATATTTT,CASRIGTVGNTIYF
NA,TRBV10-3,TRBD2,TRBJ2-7,TGTGCCATCAGTGAACTAGCGGGGGGCCGAGGGGACTTC,CAISELAGGRGDF
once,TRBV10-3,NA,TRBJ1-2,TGTGCCATCAGTTCAGCGGGGATCTATGGCTACACCTTC,CAISSAGIYGYTF
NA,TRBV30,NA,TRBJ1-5,TGTGCCTGGAGTGTCGAAGGGCGGCAGCCCCAGCATTTT,CAWSVEGRQPQHF
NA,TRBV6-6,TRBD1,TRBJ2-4,TGTGCCAGCAGTGCCGACAGGGTCTTGGACAAAAACATTCAGTACTTC,CASSADRVLDKNIQYF
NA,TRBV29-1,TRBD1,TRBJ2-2,TGCAGCGTTGCCGACAGGGGGCACACCGGGGAGCTGTTTTTT,CSVADRGHTGELFF
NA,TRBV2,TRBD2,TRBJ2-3,TGTGCCAGCAGCCCGGGACTAGCGGGGGGGTCGGGTGATACGCAGTATTTT,CASSPGLAGGSGDTQYF